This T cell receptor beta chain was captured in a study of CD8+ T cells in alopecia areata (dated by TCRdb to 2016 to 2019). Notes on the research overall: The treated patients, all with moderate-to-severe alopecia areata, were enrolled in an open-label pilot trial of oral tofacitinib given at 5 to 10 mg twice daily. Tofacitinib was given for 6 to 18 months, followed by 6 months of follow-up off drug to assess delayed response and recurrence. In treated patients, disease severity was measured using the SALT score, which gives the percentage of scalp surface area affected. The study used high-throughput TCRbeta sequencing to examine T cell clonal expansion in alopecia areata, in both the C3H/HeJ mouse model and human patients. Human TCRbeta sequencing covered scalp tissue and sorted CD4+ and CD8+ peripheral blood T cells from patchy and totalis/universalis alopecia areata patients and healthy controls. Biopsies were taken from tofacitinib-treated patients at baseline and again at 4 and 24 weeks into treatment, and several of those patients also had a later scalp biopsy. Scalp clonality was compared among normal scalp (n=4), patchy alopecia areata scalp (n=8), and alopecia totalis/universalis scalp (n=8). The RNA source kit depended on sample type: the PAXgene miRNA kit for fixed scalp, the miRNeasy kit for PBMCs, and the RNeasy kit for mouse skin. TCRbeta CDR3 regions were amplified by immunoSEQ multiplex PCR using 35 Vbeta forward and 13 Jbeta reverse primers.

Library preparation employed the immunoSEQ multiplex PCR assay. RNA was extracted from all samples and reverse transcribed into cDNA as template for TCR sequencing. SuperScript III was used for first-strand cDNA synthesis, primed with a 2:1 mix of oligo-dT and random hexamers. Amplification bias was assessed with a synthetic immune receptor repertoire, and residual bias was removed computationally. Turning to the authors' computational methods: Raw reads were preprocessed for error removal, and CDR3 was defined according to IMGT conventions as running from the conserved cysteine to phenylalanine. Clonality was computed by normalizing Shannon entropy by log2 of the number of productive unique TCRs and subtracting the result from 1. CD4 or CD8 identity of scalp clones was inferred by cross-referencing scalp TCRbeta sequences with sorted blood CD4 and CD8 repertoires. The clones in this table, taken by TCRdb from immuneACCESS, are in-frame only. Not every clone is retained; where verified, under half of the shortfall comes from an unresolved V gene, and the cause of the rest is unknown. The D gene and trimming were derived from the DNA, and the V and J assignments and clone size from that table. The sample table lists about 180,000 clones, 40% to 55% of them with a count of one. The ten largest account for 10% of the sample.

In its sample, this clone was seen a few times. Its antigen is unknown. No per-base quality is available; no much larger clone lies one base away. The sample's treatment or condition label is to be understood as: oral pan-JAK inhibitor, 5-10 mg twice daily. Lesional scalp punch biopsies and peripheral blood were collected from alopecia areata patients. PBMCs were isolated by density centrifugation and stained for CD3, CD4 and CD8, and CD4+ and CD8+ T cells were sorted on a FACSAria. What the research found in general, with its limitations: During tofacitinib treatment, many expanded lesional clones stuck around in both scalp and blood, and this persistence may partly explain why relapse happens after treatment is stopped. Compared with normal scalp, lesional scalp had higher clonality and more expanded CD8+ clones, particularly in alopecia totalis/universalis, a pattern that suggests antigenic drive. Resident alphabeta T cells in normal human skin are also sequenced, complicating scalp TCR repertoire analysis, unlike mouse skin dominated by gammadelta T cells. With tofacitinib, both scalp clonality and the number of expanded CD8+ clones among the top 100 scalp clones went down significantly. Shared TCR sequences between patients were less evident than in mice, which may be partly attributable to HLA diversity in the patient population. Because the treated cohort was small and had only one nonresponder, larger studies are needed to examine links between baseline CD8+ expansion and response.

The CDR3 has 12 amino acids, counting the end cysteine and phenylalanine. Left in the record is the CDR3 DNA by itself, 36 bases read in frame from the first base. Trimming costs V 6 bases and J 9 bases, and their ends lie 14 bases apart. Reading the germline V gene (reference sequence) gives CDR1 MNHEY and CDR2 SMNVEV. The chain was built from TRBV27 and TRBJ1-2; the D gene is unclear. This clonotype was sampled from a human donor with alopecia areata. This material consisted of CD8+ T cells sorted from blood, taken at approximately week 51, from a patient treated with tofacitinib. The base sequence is TGTGCCAGCAGCGGAGGTGGGGTGAGCTACACCTTC. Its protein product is CASSGGGVSYTF.